One sample yielded the 21 T cell receptor beta chains listed below, sequenced in a study of T cells expressing NK-cell markers. TCRdb reprocessed the 5' RACE reads, keeping one entry per CDR3 protein, no DNA. This table holds hundreds of thousands of distinct CDR3 sequences. The source material was blood T cells: a sorted CD56 or NKG2C T cell subset, CD4+ or CD8+ T cells, or bulk PBMC T cells (not recorded which). These TCRs come from a woman aged 18 to 69 in good health.

The chain joins TRBV7-2 to TRBJ2-5; TCRdb's D call, TRBD1, is unchecked because there is no DNA. This CDR3 spans 15 amino acids. From germline, CDR1 is SGHTA and CDR2 FQGNSA. The CDR3 is CASSMDREGRETQYF.

The rearrangement uses TRBV5-1 and TRBJ2-6; without DNA, the TCRdb call of TRBD1 cannot be checked. This CDR3 spans 17 amino acids. Germline V gene data show CDR1 as SGHRS and CDR2 as YFSETQ. The CDR3 sequence is CASSLVQGVAGANVLTF.

The genes are TRBV5-1 and TRBJ2-7. The CDR3 contains 16 residues. Per germline, CDR1 SGHRS and CDR2 YFSETQ. The CDR3 sequence is CASSFWPQGATFEQYF.

This chain uses TRBV14 with TRBJ2-1; the D call of TRBD2 rests on TCRdb alone, since no DNA is present to check it. Germline CDR1 is SGHDN and CDR2 is FVKESK. The CDR3 totals 15 residues. Here the CDR3 reads CASSRVRLPNNEQFF.

The genes are TRBV18 and TRBJ2-5. This CDR3 comprises 16 residues. Germline-derived CDR1 and CDR2 are KGHSH and LQKENI. The CDR3 sequence: CASSPPGLGSQETQYF. Supplemented by reference TRBV18 and TRBJ2-5, the full variable domain reads NAGVMQNPRHLVRRRGQEARLRCSPMKGHSHVYWYRQLPEEGLKFMVYLQKENIIDESGMPKERFSAEFPKEGPSILRIQQVVRGDSAAYFCASSPPGLGSQETQYFGPGTRLLVL.

The chain's CDR3 is CAGAIGERPDTQYF. The chain couples TRBV6-2 or TRBV6-3 to TRBJ2-3. CDR1 and CDR2 (germline): MNHEY, SVGEGT. The CDR3 length is 14 residues.

The chain uses TRBV12-3 or TRBV12-4 and TRBJ2-3; TCRdb's D call, TRBD1, is unchecked because there is no DNA. This CDR3 region has 15 residues. CDR3 in amino acids: CASSPGGSGTDTQYF.

The chain joins TRBV20-1 to TRBJ2-3; TCRdb reports TRBD2, a call that lacks DNA to check it against. Germline values: CDR1 DFQATT, CDR2 SNEGSKA (reference sequence). This CDR3 contains 16 residues. Here the CDR3 reads CSAPRLAGAFTDTQYF.

The chain uses TRBV6-1 and TRBJ1-5. This CDR3 is 14 amino acids long. In germline, CDR1 is MNHNS, CDR2 SASEGT. This CDR3 is CASRTAKGNQPQHF.

The chain recombines TRBV5-1 with TRBJ1-1. The CDR3 spans 14 residues. Germline CDR1 SGHRS, CDR2 YFSETQ. CDR3 region: CVSSRVASNTEAFF.

The genes are TRBV29-1 and TRBJ2-1; the TCRdb D gene call, TRBD1, has no DNA to confirm it. The CDR3 is made up of 13 amino acids. In germline, CDR1 is SQVTM, CDR2 ANQGSEA. CDR3 amino acids: CSVQTGGNNEQFF.

The V call is TRBV29-1, the J call TRBJ2-4; TCRdb outputs TRBD2, but without DNA this stays unchecked. CDR3 length equals 12 residues. Germline V gene data show CDR1 as SQVTM and CDR2 as ANQGSEA. CDR3: CSVESGGNIQYF.

CDR3 loop: CASSLAPERYNEQFF. This sequence joins TRBV7-9 and TRBJ2-1. Germline V gives CDR1 SEHNR, CDR2 FQNEAQ (reference sequence). This CDR3 contains 15 residues.

This sequence joins TRBV20-1 and TRBJ2-7; TCRdb's D call of TRBD2 is untestable without DNA. The CDR3 runs to 15 residues. CDR1 and CDR2 (germline): DFQATT, SNEGSKA (reference sequence). CDR3 sequence reads: CSADTGTSGRNEQYF.

The chain couples TRBV29-1 to TRBJ1-1. Germline CDR1 reads SQVTM; CDR2 reads ANQGSEA. This CDR3 has 11 amino acids. The CDR3 sequence is CSAETGTEAFF.

V gene TRBV5-1 combines with J gene TRBJ1-1; no DNA is available, so the TRBD1 call from TCRdb remains unchecked. The CDR3 length is 15 residues. Per germline, CDR1 SGHRS and CDR2 YFSETQ. The CDR3 spells CASSLPTEVNTEAFF.

The chain couples TRBV12-3 or TRBV12-4 to TRBJ2-2. The CDR3 has 11 residues. CDR3 loop: CASSLARELFF.

The chain couples TRBV12-3 or TRBV12-4 to TRBJ2-1; the TRBD2 assignment by TCRdb is unverifiable without DNA. The CDR3 contains 17 residues. Here the CDR3 reads CASRRTSGSLPYNEQFF.

The V and J genes are TRBV6-5 and TRBJ2-3. The CDR3 sequence is 12 residues long. The germline CDR1 and CDR2 sequences are MNHEY and SVGAGI. CDR3 amino acids: CASSPRLGTMDF.

The rearrangement joins TRBV12-3 or TRBV12-4 to TRBJ2-2; TCRdb's D call, TRBD1, is unchecked because there is no DNA. The CDR3 is 14 amino acids. The CDR3 sequence is CASRSQGITGELFF.

The rearrangement joins TRBV7-6 to TRBJ2-7; the TCRdb call, TRBD1, lacks DNA for checking. The CDR3 runs to 14 residues. CDR1 is SGHVS, CDR2 FNYEAQ, per germline. The CDR3: CASSRLGQGGEQYF. Based on the CDR3 plus reference TRBV7-6 and TRBJ2-7, the full variable domain is GAGVSQSPRYKVTKRGQDVALRCDPISGHVSLYWYRQALGQGPEFLTYFNYEAQQDKSGLPNDRFSAERPEGSISTLTIQRTEQRDSAMYRCASSRLGQGGEQYFGPGTRLTVT.